This is a list of T cell receptor beta chains from one sample in a study of shared clonotypes between healthy human individuals. Libraries were prepared by immunoSEQ multiplex PCR; TCRdb keeps only in-frame clonotypes and omits some of them. This repertoire shows under 2.5 million clones, around 90% found once; its top ten account for approximately 0.39%. Sequences were obtained from naive CD4+ T cells from PBMCs. These receptors were collected from a man between 18 and 29 years old in good health. Some clones in this sample may be carry-over from other donors' samples. Each CDR3 is given with its conserved first and last residue. The order of the fields is D gene, V gene, J gene, CDR3 length, clone size, CDR3 protein, CDR3 DNA. D genes are given only for firm matches. The size entry is marked missing in some rows and otherwise reads once, few, many or a size class.

>.|TRBV5-8|TRBJ2-1|13|.
CASSLGSPLEQFF
TGTGCCAGCAGCTTGGGAAGCCCACTTGAGCAGTTCTTC
>TRBD2|TRBV10-3|TRBJ2-7|14|.
CATKTSGRAAEQYF
TGTGCCACCAAAACTAGCGGGAGGGCCGCCGAGCAGTACTTC
>TRBD2|TRBV10-3|TRBJ2-7|11|.
CAISEPGGQYF
TGTGCCATCAGTGAGCCGGGAGGGCAGTACTTC
>TRBD1|TRBV9|TRBJ2-3|16|once
CASSPTGQGWTDTQYF
TGTGCCAGCAGCCCAACGGGACAGGGGTGGACAGATACGCAGTATTTT
>TRBD1|TRBV6-5|TRBJ1-2|14|once
CASRAGQGEAGYTF
TGTGCCAGCAGGGCAGGACAGGGAGAGGCTGGCTACACCTTC
>TRBD1|TRBV9|TRBJ2-5|16|once
CASSAGVTGLQETQYF
TGTGCCAGCAGCGCTGGGGTGACAGGGCTCCAAGAGACCCAGTACTTC
>.|TRBV19|TRBJ2-3|12|.
CASSIVRDTQYF
TGTGCCAGTAGTATAGTTCGAGATACGCAGTATTTT
>TRBD1|TRBV11-2|TRBJ1-1|17|.
CASSSLLGQGKNTEAFF
TGTGCCAGCAGCTCCTTACTTGGACAGGGAAAAAACACTGAAGCTTTCTTT
>TRBD1|TRBV28|TRBJ2-7|15|.
CASSTGTVRTYEQYF
TGTGCCAGCAGCACAGGGACAGTGAGAACCTACGAGCAGTACTTC
>.|TRBV5-5|TRBJ2-2|15|.
CASSLAATNTGELFF
TGTGCCAGCAGCTTGGCAGCGACGAACACCGGGGAGCTGTTTTTT
>.|TRBV6-5|TRBJ1-1|14|.
CASSSGEVNTEAFF
TGTGCCAGCAGTTCCGGGGAGGTGAACACTGAAGCTTTCTTT
>.|TRBV7-9|TRBJ1-2|16|.
CASSLPPAPVGYGYTF
TGTGCCAGCAGCTTACCACCCGCTCCGGTCGGGTATGGCTACACCTTC
>.|TRBV7-6|TRBJ1-5|13|.
CASSLRGDQPQHF
TGTGCCAGCAGCCTCAGGGGAGATCAGCCCCAGCATTTT
>TRBD2|TRBV9|TRBJ2-5|15|.
CASSVGLAGEETQYF
TGTGCCAGCAGCGTAGGGCTAGCGGGAGAAGAGACCCAGTACTTC
>.|TRBV9|TRBJ2-1|16|.
CASSVLGSPSYNEQFF
TGTGCCAGCAGCGTACTTGGGAGTCCTTCCTACAATGAGCAGTTCTTC
>TRBD1|TRBV28|TRBJ2-7|16|.
CASLGGAGTGGFEQYF
TGTGCCAGTTTGGGCGGGGCAGGGACAGGGGGCTTCGAGCAGTACTTC
>.|TRBV30|TRBJ1-5|14|few
CAWSRGGGNQPQHF
TGTGCCTGGAGTCGCGGGGGAGGGAATCAGCCCCAGCATTTT
>.|TRBV6-1|TRBJ2-3|15|once
CASSAAGYGTDTQYF
TGTGCCAGCAGTGCTGCAGGGTATGGCACAGATACGCAGTATTTT
>.|TRBV28|TRBJ1-3|15|.
CASSLIQVSGNTIYF
TGTGCCAGCAGTTTAATACAGGTCTCTGGAAACACCATATATTTT
>TRBD2|TRBV19|TRBJ2-7|16|.
CASSIPLSGEPYEQYF
TGTGCCAGTAGTATCCCTCTTAGCGGGGAACCCTACGAGCAGTACTTC
>.|TRBV7-9|TRBJ1-1|15|.
CASSPSEGGGTEAFF
TGTGCCAGCAGCCCAAGCGAGGGAGGGGGCACTGAAGCTTTCTTT
>.|TRBV6-5|TRBJ2-7|13|.
CASSYGTDYEQYF
TGTGCCAGCAGTTACGGGACTGACTACGAGCAGTACTTC
>.|TRBV9|TRBJ1-2|13|few
CASSVGLGGGYTF
TGTGCCAGCAGCGTAGGTCTGGGCGGCGGCTACACCTTC
>.|TRBV27|TRBJ2-7|14|.
CASSLKAGSYEQYF
TGTGCCAGCAGTTTAAAGGCGGGAAGCTACGAGCAGTACTTC
>.|TRBV28|TRBJ1-1|13|few
CASSLWSRPEAFF
TGTGCCAGCAGTTTATGGTCCAGACCTGAAGCTTTCTTT